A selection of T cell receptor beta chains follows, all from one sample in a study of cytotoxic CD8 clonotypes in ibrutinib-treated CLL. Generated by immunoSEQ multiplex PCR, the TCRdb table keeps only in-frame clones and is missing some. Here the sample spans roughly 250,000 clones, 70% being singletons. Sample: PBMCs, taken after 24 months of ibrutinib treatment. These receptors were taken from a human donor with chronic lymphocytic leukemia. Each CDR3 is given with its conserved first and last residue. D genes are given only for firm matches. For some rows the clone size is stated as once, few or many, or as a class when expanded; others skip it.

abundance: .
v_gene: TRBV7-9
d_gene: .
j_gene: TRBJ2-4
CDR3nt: TGTGCCAGCAGCACCCCCGGGACGATAGCCAAAAACATTCAGTACTTC
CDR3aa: CASSTPGTIAKNIQYF

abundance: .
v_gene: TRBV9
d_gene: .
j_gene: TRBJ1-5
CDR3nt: TGTGCCAGCAGCGTAGGGCAGGGGACCAATCAGCCCCAGCATTTT
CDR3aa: CASSVGQGTNQPQHF

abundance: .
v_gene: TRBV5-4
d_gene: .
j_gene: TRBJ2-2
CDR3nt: TGTGCCAGCAGCGGGTCGGCAGGCTCGAAAACCGGGGAGCTGTTTTTT
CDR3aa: CASSGSAGSKTGELFF

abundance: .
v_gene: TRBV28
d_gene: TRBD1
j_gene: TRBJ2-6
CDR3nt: TGTGCCAGCAGTTCCCTGGGGTTGGGGACAGGGGCTCACTCTGGGGCCAACGTCCTGACTTTC
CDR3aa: CASSSLGLGTGAHSGANVLTF

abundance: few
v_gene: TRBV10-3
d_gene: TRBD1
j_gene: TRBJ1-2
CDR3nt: TGTGCCATCAGTCGACAGGGGGAAGTCTATGGCTACACCTTC
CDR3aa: CAISRQGEVYGYTF

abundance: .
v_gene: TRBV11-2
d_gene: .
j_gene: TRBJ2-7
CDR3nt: TGTGCCAGCAGCTTAGAGGGCTACGAGCAGTACTTC
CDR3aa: CASSLEGYEQYF

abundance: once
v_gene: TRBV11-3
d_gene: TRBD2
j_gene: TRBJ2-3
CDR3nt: TGTGCCAGCAGCCCGCTTGGGACTAACTCCACAGATACGCAGTATTTT
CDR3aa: CASSPLGTNSTDTQYF

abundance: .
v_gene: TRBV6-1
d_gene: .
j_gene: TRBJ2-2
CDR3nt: TGTGCCAGCAGTGGGTCGGGTACGAACACCGGGGAGCTGTTTTTT
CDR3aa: CASSGSGTNTGELFF

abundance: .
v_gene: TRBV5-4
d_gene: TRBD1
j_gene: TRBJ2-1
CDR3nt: TGTGCCAGCAGCCTTGGTGGGACAGCCACCTCCAATGAGCAGTTCTTC
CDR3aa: CASSLGGTATSNEQFF

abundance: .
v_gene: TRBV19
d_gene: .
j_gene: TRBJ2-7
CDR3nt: TGTGCCAGTACCTCGGGGAGCTCCTACGAGCAGTACTTC
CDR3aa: CASTSGSSYEQYF

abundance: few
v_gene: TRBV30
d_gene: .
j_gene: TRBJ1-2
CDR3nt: TGTGCCTGGAGTGCGGACAGCTATGGCTACACCTTC
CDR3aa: CAWSADSYGYTF

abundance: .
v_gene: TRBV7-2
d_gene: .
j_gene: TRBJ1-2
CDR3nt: TGTGCCAGCAGCTTAGAGGTCGGCTACACCTTC
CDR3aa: CASSLEVGYTF

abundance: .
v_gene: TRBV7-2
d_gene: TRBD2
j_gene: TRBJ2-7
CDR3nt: TGTGCCAGCAGCGTTAGCGGGAGCGGGGTACACGAGCAGTACTTC
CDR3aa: CASSVSGSGVHEQYF

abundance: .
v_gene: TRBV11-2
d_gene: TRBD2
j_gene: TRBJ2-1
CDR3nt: TGTGCCAGCAGCTCCGGGACTAGCGTATACAATGAGCAGTTCTTC
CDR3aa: CASSSGTSVYNEQFF

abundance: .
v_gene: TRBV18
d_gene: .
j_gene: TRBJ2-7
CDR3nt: TGTGCCAGCTCACCGGGAAGGACGACCTACGAGCAGTACTTC
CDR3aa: CASSPGRTTYEQYF

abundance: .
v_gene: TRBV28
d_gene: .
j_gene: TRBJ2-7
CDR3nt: TGTGCCAGCAGGGGGGAAACAAAACTCTCCTACGAGCAGTACTTC
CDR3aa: CASRGETKLSYEQYF

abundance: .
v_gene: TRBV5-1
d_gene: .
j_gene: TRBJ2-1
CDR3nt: TGCGCCAGCAGCTTGGCCAGTCGGACTAACAATGAGCAGTTCTTC
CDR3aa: CASSLASRTNNEQFF

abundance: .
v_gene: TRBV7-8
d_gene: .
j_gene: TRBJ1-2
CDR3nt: TGTGCCAGCAGCTCAGGCGTCGTTGGCTATGGCTACACCTTC
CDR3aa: CASSSGVVGYGYTF

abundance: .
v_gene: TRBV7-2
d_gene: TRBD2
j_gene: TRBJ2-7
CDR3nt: TGTGCCAGCAGTCTGGCGGGAGCATTTTACGAGCAGTACTTC
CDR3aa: CASSLAGAFYEQYF

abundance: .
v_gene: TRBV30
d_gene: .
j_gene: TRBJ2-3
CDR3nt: TGTGCCTGGATGTGGGGCAGGGGAACAGATACGCAGTATTTT
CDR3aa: CAWMWGRGTDTQYF

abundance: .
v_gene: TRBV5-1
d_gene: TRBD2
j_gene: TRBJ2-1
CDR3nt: TGCGCCAGCTGCCGAGGACTAGCGGGAGGTAACAATGAGCAGTTCTTC
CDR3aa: CASCRGLAGGNNEQFF

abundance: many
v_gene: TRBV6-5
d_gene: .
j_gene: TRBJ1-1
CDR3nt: TGTGCCAGCAGTTACTCGACTCGCGGAAACACTGAAGCTTTCTTT
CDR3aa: CASSYSTRGNTEAFF

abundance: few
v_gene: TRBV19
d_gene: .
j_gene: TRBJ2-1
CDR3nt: TGTGCCAGTATCGGGGGTTGGGGCGGCAATGAGCAGTTCTTC
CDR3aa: CASIGGWGGNEQFF

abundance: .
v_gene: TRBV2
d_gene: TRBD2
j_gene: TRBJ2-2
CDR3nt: TGTGCCAGCAGTGAAGAAGGCGGGAGGAGTACCGGGGAGCTGTTTTTT
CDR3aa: CASSEEGGRSTGELFF

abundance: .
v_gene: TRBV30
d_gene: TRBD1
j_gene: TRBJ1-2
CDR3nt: TGTGCCTGGAGTGCCATCGGACAGGGAATCGGTTATGGCTACACCTTC
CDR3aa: CAWSAIGQGIGYGYTF

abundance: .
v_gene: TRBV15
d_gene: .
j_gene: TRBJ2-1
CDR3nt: TGTGCCACCAGCAGAGGACAGACAGTAAAAATACCGTTCTTC
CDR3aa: CATSRGQTVKIPFF

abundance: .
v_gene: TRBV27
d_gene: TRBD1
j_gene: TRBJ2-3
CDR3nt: TGTGCCAGCAGTTTAATAGGGGGCCTCGGAGATACGCAGTATTTT
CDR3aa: CASSLIGGLGDTQYF

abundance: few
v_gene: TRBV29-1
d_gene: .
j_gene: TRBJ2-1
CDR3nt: TGCAGCGTTCTACAACTAGCTGGCAATGAGCAGTTCTTC
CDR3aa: CSVLQLAGNEQFF

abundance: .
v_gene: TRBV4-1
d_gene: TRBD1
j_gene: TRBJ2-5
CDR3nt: TGCGCCAGCAGCCAAGACGGGACAGGAGACCAAGAGACCCAGTACTTC
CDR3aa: CASSQDGTGDQETQYF

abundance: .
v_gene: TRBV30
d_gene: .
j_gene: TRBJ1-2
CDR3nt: TGTGCCTGGACTGGTAACTATGGCTACACCTTC
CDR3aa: CAWTGNYGYTF

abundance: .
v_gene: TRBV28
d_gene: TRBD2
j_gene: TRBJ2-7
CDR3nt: TGTGCCAGCAGCCGGGGGGGTACCTACGAGCAGTACTTC
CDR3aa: CASSRGGTYEQYF